This TCR beta chain derives from a study of human CD4 T cells and Enterobacteriaceae. Whole-study findings and limits: Specific clonotypes appeared less expanded ex vivo than cross-reactive ones.

V was shortened by 6 bases and J by 0 bases, with 7 bases between the two germline ends. This CDR3 contains 13 residues. Germline assignment: CDR1 SEHNR and CDR2 FQNEAQ (reference sequence). TCRdb's table, derived via immunoSEQ multiplex PCR, lists solely in-frame clones and lacks some. The sample holds roughly 30,000 clones; approximately 82% are singletons and the top ten take around 1.7%. Points on this clone: The antigen is unknown.

Sorting took every CD4+ cell except CD45RA+CCR7+CD95- naive cells, reaching over 98% purity. Positive selection with CD4 and CD14 microbeads isolated CD4+ T cells and monocytes. The chain combines TRBV7-9 with TRBJ2-3; no firm D call. This receptor was identified in a human donor in good health. The sequencing input was memory CD4+ T cells from blood. CDR3: CASRPSSTDTQYF. DNA of the CDR3: TGTGCCAGCAGACCTTCTAGCACAGATACGCAGTATTTT.